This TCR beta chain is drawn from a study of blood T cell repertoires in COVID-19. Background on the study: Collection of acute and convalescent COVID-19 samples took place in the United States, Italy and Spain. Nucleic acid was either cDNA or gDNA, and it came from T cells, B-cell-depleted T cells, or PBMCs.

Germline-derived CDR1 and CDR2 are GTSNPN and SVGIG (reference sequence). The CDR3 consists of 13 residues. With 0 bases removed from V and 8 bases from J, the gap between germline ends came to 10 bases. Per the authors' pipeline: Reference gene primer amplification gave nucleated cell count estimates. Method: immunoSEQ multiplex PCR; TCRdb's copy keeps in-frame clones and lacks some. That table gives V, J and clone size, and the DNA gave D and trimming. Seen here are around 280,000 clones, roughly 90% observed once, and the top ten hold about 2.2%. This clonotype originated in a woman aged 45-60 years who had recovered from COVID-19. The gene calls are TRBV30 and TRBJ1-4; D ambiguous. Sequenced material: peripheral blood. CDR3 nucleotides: TGTGCCTGGAGTGTACAATGGAGAGAAAAACTGTTTTTT. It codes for CAWSVQWREKLFF.